The 12 T cell receptor beta chains given below trace back to one sample, sequenced in a study of shared clonotypes between healthy human individuals. Libraries were prepared by immunoSEQ multiplex PCR; TCRdb keeps only in-frame clonotypes and omits some of them. The data hold 1.6 million or so clones, with 95% to 97% observed a single time. The sequenced sample was naive CD4+ T cells sorted from blood. Regarding subset: CD45RA+ positively selected. The receptors were sampled from a man in his thirties or forties in good health.

This clone was seen more than once but under ten times. V gene TRBV4-3 combines with J gene TRBJ1-2; D unresolved. Germline assignment: CDR1 LGHNA and CDR2 YSLEER. The V and J ends lost 0 bases and 4 bases respectively, with 9 bases between them. The CDR3 spans 14 residues. This chain's CDR3 is CASSQDRISYGYTF. In nucleotides, the CDR3 is TGCGCCAGCAGCCAAGATCGGATAAGCTATGGCTACACCTTC.

The chain joins TRBV27 to TRBJ1-5, with 8 nucleotides matching TRBD1. The trim removed 4 bases at V and 1 base at J, leaving 3 bases unmatched. Looked up from germline, CDR1 is MNHEY and CDR2 is SMNVEV (reference sequence). The length of the CDR3 is 15 residues. CDR3 nucleotide sequence: TGTGCCAGCAGTTCAGACAGGGGAAGCAATCAGCCCCAGCATTTT. Amino acids: CASSSDRGSNQPQHF.

The chain links TRBV2 to TRBJ1-4, with 8 bases fitting TRBD1. V trimming: 2 bases; J trimming: 10 bases; junction bases outside the gene matches: 9. The CDR3 spans 15 residues. From germline, CDR1 is SNHLY and CDR2 FYNNEI. This CDR3 reads CASSELWTGPAKLFF. DNA of the CDR3: TGTGCCAGCAGTGAACTCTGGACAGGGCCCGCAAAACTGTTTTTT.

This clone appeared a few times. The chain employs TRBV28 and TRBJ2-7; TRBD1 might be the D (6 bases). The germline CDR1 and CDR2 sequences are MDHEN and SYDVKM. V shed 7 bases and J shed 7 bases, with 14 bases lying between them. This CDR3 has 12 residues. CDR3 sequence (DNA): TGTGCCAGCACGCAGGTGGGGGCGGAGCAGTACTTC. Its translation: CASTQVGAEQYF.

Concerning this clone: Other DNA sequences within the sample encode an identical CDR3. This rearrangement joins TRBV11-3 to TRBJ2-6, with D unresolved. V lost 4 bases, J lost 0 bases, and 4 bases lay in between. Germline V gene sequence: CDR1 SGHNT, CDR2 YENEEA. The CDR3 totals 14 residues. DNA for the CDR3: TGTGCCAGCAGCTCCGGCTCTGGGGCCAACGTCCTGACTTTC. Residues: CASSSGSGANVLTF.

The chain couples TRBV7-3 to TRBJ2-7, with TRBD2 matching 14 bases. The CDR3 contains 17 residues. The J segment lost 3 bases and the V segment lost 0 bases, leaving 4 bases of the junction unmatched. CDR1 SGHTA and CDR2 FQGTGA come from the germline V gene. CDR3 coding DNA: TGTGCCAGCAGCTTAACCGGGACTAGCGGGAGCTTCTACGAGCAGTACTTC. Residues: CASSLTGTSGSFYEQYF.

Details on this clone: The identical CDR3 is also encoded by other nucleotide sequences in the sample. V and J are TRBV18 and TRBJ2-5, with 10 bases aligning to TRBD1. Germline V gene lookup returns CDR1 KGHSH and CDR2 LQKENI. The ends lost 3 bases at V and 4 bases at J; junction bases unmatched: 5. CDR3 size: 15 residues. CDR3 sequence: CASSPGTGVRETQYF. CDR3 DNA: TGTGCCAGCTCACCCGGGACAGGGGTCCGAGAGACCCAGTACTTC.

The chain employs TRBV7-9 and TRBJ1-4; 9 bases align to TRBD1. Unmatched junction bases numbered 14, after V lost 3 bases and J lost 12 bases. Germline V gene sequence: CDR1 SEHNR, CDR2 FQNEAQ (reference sequence). CDR3 length equals 16 residues. DNA of the CDR3: TGTGCCAGCAGCTTCGATAGTCCCGGGACAGGGTGGGAACTGTTTTTT. Translated: CASSFDSPGTGWELFF.

This clone was seen only once. This sample includes further DNA sequences coding for the same CDR3. In nucleotides, the CDR3 is TGCAGTGCCAGGGGGGGAGAGACCCAGTACTTC. Residues: CSARGGETQYF. V is TRBV20-1 and J is TRBJ2-5, with D possibly called TRBD1 or TRBD2 (7 bases each). Trimming stripped 6 bases from V and 4 bases from J, with 9 bases between. The CDR3 contains 11 residues. In germline, CDR1 is DFQATT, CDR2 SNEGSKA (reference sequence).

This sequence joins TRBV4-3 and TRBJ2-1; TRBD1 matches 11 bases. The germline V gene encodes CDR1 LGHNA and CDR2 YSLEER. CDR3 length: 16 residues. V lost 0 bases to trimming and J lost 8 bases; unmatched junction nucleotides: 6. The CDR3 loop is CASSQDPGQGADEQFF. The CDR3 DNA follows: TGCGCCAGCAGCCAAGACCCCGGACAGGGGGCTGATGAGCAGTTCTTC.

Remarks on this clone: At one boundary the junction diverges from the germline segment, which might be a read error. The chain couples TRBV7-7 to TRBJ2-7; D is ambiguous. Germline CDR1 SSHAT, CDR2 FNYEAQ (reference sequence). This CDR3 has 13 residues. CDR3 nucleotides: TGTGCTAGCAGCTTAGAAGGTCCGGCCGAGCAGTACTTC. It encodes CASSLEGPAEQYF.

The chain carries TRBV7-2 and TRBJ1-1; D not certain. CDR3 length: 12 residues. Trimming shortened V by 0 bases and J by 7 bases, and 6 bases separated the two germline ends. The germline V gene has CDR1 SGHTA and CDR2 FQGNSA. The CDR3: CASSLARVEAFF. CDR3 DNA: TGTGCCAGCAGCTTAGCAAGAGTTGAAGCTTTCTTT.